The clone carrying this T cell receptor beta chain showed up just a few times. What it binds is unknown. V lost 0 bases, J lost 5 bases, and 13 bases lay in between. The CDR3 spans 15 residues. Germline CDR1 and CDR2: MGHRA and YSYEKL. The sample originates from a study of blood T cells in healthy people across ages. About the study: About one barcoded TCR beta cDNA was captured per two T cells.

General study results and limits: The study lacked donor CMV status, which possibly confounded expanded clonotype changes.

It was with a sample-barcoded 5' primer and a J-beta primer mix that a second PCR of roughly 7 to 12 cycles was run. TCRdb redid the calling of the 5' RACE reads with MiXCR, one entry per CDR3 protein. The top ten clones hold 15% to 20% of a sample with roughly 570,000 distinct CDR3 sequences, roughly a quarter of them seen once. V usage is TRBV4-1 and J usage is TRBJ1-2; D might be TRBD1 (5 bases). The source of this sequence is a woman between 65 and 79 years old in good health. Sequencing was performed on blood. The DNA for the CDR3 is TGCGCCAGCAGCCAAGATTACCAGGGAAGGTATGGCTACACCTTC. Translating it yields CASSQDYQGRYGYTF.